What follows is one T cell receptor (beta chain) and its context. CDR3 length: 13 residues. CDR1 and CDR2 from the germline V gene are SEHNR and FQNEAQ (reference sequence). This sample was taken from a study of CXCR3-negative and CXCR3-positive naive CD8 T cells. The authors prepared UMI-labeled TRB cDNA libraries by 5' RACE. Reanalyzing the 5' RACE reads, TCRdb keeps one entry per CDR3 protein, without DNA. The sample's table shows about 40,000 distinct CDR3 sequences. The gene calls are TRBV7-9 and TRBJ1-4. Material: memory CD8+ T cells from blood. The clonotype was recovered from a human donor in good health. Some clones in this sample may be carry-over from other donors' samples. CDR3 loop: CASTRDRGEKLFF.